The source of this T cell receptor (beta chain) is a study of response to subunit inactivated influenza vaccine. Study-wide results and caveats: Authors suggested each seasonal influenza vaccination recruits few new T cells.

This clonotype was seen more than once but under ten times. What it recognizes is unknown. The V and J ends lost 1 base and 4 bases respectively, with 14 bases between them. CDR3 size: 15 residues. Germline V gene lookup returns CDR1 SGHTA and CDR2 FQGNSA. TCRdb passed the RT-PCR reads through MiXCR, listing each CDR3 protein once. The data show 200,000 to 250,000 distinct CDR3 sequences, 12% seen once. The V and J genes are TRBV7-2 and TRBJ2-7; TRBD1 might be the D (5 bases). Material: non-naive T cells sorted from PBMCs, obtained 14 to 15 days before vaccination. This receptor was obtained from a man aged 50 to 59 who received an inactivated influenza vaccine. The CDR3 protein is CASSLVQGKEYEQYF. CDR3 DNA sequence: TGTGCCAGCAGCTTAGTTCAGGGTAAGGAGTACGAGCAGTACTTC.